The clone carrying this TCR beta chain has just one count. The record originates from a study of control samples from healthy donors and cancer patients. Losses at the gene ends were 5 bases for V and 2 bases for J; bases not matched to a gene: 7. The CDR3 has 15 amino acids. The V gene's germline CDR1 is WNHNN and CDR2 SYGVQD (reference sequence). The repertoire was sequenced with immunoSEQ multiplex PCR; TCRdb's copy has only in-frame clones and lacks some. Of tens of thousands of clones listed, more than 70% were seen once; the top ten hold around 6%. The rearrangement links TRBV10-1 to TRBJ2-3, with 7 nucleotides matching TRBD2. Sequences were obtained from blood. This sequence originates from a woman between 50 and 59 years old in good health. The CDR3 here is CASSLSGRHTDTQYF. For the CDR3, the DNA is TGCGCCAGCAGTCTTAGCGGGCGTCACACAGATACGCAGTATTTT.